This is a list of T cell receptor beta chains from one sample in a study of T cell changes during pregnancy in multiple sclerosis. Repertoires were generated with immunoSEQ multiplex PCR, while TCRdb's copy carries only in-frame clones and drops some. The table shows some 49,000 clones, with nearly 90% occurring only once. The sample here was peripheral blood, taken after pregnancy. These TCRs come from a female donor in good health, enrolled as a control in a pregnancy study. Each CDR3 is given with its conserved first and last residue. D genes are given only for firm matches. Size is omitted from some rows. Given values are once, few, many or a class for expanded clones.

v_call	j_call	clone_size	d_call	cdr3_nt	cdr3_aa
TRBV18	TRBJ2-7	-	TRBD1	TGTGCCAGCTCACCCCGGGACAGGGAAACCTACGAGCAGTACTTC	CASSPRDRETYEQYF
TRBV28	TRBJ1-2	-	TRBD1	TGTGCCAGCAGTCTGCCGGGGCCGGGACAGGGAATTGGCTACACCTTC	CASSLPGPGQGIGYTF
TRBV4-2	TRBJ1-2	-	-	TGTGCCAGCAGCCATACAGGGTCCTATGGCTACACCTTC	CASSHTGSYGYTF
TRBV19	TRBJ1-5	-	-	TGTGCCAGTAGCCGGGGTCAGCCCCAGCATTTT	CASSRGQPQHF
TRBV19	TRBJ1-4	medium-sized	TRBD1	TGTGCCAGTAGTATAGGACAGGGGCACGAAAAACTGTTTTTT	CASSIGQGHEKLFF
TRBV6-5	TRBJ1-6	-	TRBD1	TGTGCCAGCAGTTTGCGGACAGGGGATTCACCCCTCCACTTT	CASSLRTGDSPLHF
TRBV7-2	TRBJ2-1	-	-	TGTGCCAGCAGCTTAGCGCCAGGTTTCTACAATGAGCAGTTCTTC	CASSLAPGFYNEQFF
TRBV6-6	TRBJ2-7	-	TRBD1	TGTGCCAGCAGCTACCGGGGACAGGGCTACGAGCAGTACTTC	CASSYRGQGYEQYF
TRBV6-6	TRBJ1-5	once	-	TGTGCCAGCAGTGCAAACAGGGCAGATCAGCCCCAGCATTTT	CASSANRADQPQHF
TRBV6-1	TRBJ2-5	-	-	TGTGCCAGCAGTGAAGCCGGGGGGCAGGCAGAGACCCAGTACTTC	CASSEAGGQAETQYF
TRBV6-1	TRBJ1-2	-	-	TGTGCCAGCAGTGAAGGCGGCAGTTCGTTTGGCTACACCTTC	CASSEGGSSFGYTF